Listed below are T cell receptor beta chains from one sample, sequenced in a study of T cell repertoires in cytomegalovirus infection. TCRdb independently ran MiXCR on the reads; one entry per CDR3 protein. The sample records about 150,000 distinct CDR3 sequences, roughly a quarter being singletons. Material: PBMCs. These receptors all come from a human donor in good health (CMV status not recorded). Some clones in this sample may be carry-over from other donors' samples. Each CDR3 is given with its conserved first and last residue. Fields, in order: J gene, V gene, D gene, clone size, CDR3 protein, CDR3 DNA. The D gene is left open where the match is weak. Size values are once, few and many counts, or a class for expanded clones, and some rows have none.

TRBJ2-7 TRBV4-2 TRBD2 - CASSPRRGGSYEQYF TGTGCCAGCAGCCCGAGGAGGGGAGGGTCTTACGAGCAGTACTTC
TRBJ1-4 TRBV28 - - CASSLTYNRLGANEKLFF TGTGCCAGCAGTTTAACTTACAACAGGCTCGGGGCTAATGAAAAACTGTTTTTT
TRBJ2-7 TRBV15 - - CATSRDGETYEQYF TGTGCCACCAGCAGAGATGGGGAGACCTACGAGCAGTACTTC
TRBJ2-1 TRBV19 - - CASSADSSSYNEQFF TGTGCCAGTAGTGCCGACAGTAGCTCCTACAATGAGCAGTTCTTC
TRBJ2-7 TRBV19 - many CASTPDPTRGAEQYF TGTGCCAGTACCCCTGACCCGACTAGGGGAGCCGAGCAGTACTTC
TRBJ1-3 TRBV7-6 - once CASSSPVMTTGPGNTVYF TGTGCCAGCAGCTCCCCCGTAATGACAACAGGGCCTGGCAACACCGTATATTTT
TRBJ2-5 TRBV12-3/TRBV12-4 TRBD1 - CASSLNGQGSETQYF TGTGCCAGCAGTTTAAATGGACAGGGATCGGAGACCCAGTACTTC
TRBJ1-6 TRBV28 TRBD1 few CASSLRADREGDSPLHF TGTGCCAGCAGTTTACGGGCGGACAGGGAGGGAGATTCACCCCTCCACTTT
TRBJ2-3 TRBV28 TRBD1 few CASTISPMEGQGAPDTQYF TGTGCCAGCACCATTTCGCCGATGGAGGGACAGGGAGCCCCAGATACGCAGTATTTT
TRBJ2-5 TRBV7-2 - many CASSLEVGETQYF TGTGCCAGCAGCTTAGAGGTGGGGGAGACCCAGTACTTC
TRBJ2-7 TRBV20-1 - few CSARDAVAEQYF TGCAGTGCTAGGGACGCCGTGGCCGAGCAGTACTTC
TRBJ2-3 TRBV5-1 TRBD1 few CASSPRAGGSRVDTQYF TGCGCCAGCAGCCCACGGGCAGGGGGCAGTCGGGTGGATACGCAGTATTTT
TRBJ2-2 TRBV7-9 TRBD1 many CASSPGTENTGELFF TGTGCCAGCAGCCCCGGGACAGAGAACACCGGGGAGCTGTTTTTT
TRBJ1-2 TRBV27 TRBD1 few CASSQGQGLLGYTF TGTGCCAGCAGCCAGGGACAGGGCCTTCTTGGCTACACCTTC
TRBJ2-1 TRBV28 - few CASTGILDEQFF TGTGCCAGCACCGGAATTCTCGATGAGCAGTTCTTC
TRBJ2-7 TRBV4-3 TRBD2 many CASSQDRGLVYEQYF TGCGCCAGCAGCCAAGATAGGGGACTAGTTTACGAGCAGTACTTC
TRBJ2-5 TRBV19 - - CASSPRPGETQYF TGTGCCAGTAGTCCGCGACCAGGGGAGACCCAGTACTTC
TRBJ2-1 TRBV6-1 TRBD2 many CASSRTSGPDNEQFF TGTGCCAGCAGCCGCACTAGCGGGCCAGACAATGAGCAGTTCTTC
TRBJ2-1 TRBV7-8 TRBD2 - CASSSLGRSSYNEQFF TGTGCCAGCAGCTCCCTCGGGAGGAGCTCCTACAATGAGCAGTTCTTC
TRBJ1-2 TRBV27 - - CASSFSQDRTDGYTF TGTGCCAGCAGTTTTTCCCAAGACAGGACGGATGGCTACACCTTC
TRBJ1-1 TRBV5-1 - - CASSLGDVNTEAFF TGCGCCAGCAGCTTGGGGGACGTGAACACTGAAGCTTTCTTT
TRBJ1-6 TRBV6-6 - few CASSPRGGRDSPLHF TGTGCCAGCAGTCCGCGGGGGGGACGGGATTCACCCCTCCACTTT
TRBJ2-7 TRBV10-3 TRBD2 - CAISEIGGGPYEQYF TGTGCCATCAGTGAGATTGGCGGGGGGCCTTACGAGCAGTACTTC
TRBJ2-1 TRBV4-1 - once CASSPLWGGTYNEQFF TGCGCCAGCAGCCCCCTCTGGGGCGGCACCTACAATGAGCAGTTCTTC
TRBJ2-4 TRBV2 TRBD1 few CASSERGQGAKNIQYF TGTGCCAGCAGTGAAAGGGGACAGGGTGCCAAAAACATTCAGTACTTC
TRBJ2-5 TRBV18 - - CASSVDPGSRETQYF TGTGCCAGCTCAGTGGACCCCGGGAGTAGGGAGACCCAGTACTTC
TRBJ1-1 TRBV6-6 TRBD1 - CAGVTGTGNTEAFF TGTGCCGGAGTAACCGGGACAGGTAACACTGAAGCTTTCTTT
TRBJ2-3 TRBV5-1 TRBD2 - CASSLGLAGLTDTQYF TGCGCCAGCAGCTTGGGACTAGCGGGACTCACAGATACGCAGTATTTT
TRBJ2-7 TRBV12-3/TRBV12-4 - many CASSLGRESQYF TGTGCCAGCAGTTTGGGGCGGGAATCGCAGTACTTC
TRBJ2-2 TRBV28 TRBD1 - CASSYRTGIVAGELFF TGTGCCAGCAGTTACCGGACAGGGATTGTAGCCGGGGAGCTGTTTTTT
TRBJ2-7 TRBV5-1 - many CASSFTGTNPYEQYF TGCGCCAGCAGCTTCACAGGGACTAACCCCTACGAGCAGTACTTC
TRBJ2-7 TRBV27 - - CASSLSSGNLLYEQYF TGTGCCAGCAGTTTATCGTCGGGGAACCTCCTCTACGAGCAGTACTTC
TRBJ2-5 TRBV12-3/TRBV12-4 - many CASSFRETQYF TGTGCCAGCAGTTTTAGGGAGACCCAGTACTTC
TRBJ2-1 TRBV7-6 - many CASSLEGLKYNEQFF TGTGCCAGCAGCTTAGAGGGACTTAAATACAATGAGCAGTTCTTC
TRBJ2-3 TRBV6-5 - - CASSRTALGDTQYF TGTGCCAGCAGTCGGACCGCTCTCGGGGATACGCAGTATTTT
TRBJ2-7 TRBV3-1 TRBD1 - CASSPDREFYEQYF TGTGCCAGCAGCCCGGACAGGGAGTTTTACGAGCAGTACTTC
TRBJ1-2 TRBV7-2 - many CASSLETLANYGYTF TGTGCCAGCAGCTTAGAGACTTTAGCTAACTATGGCTACACCTTC
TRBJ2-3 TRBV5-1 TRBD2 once CASSWGLAGTRTDTQYF TGCGCCAGCAGCTGGGGACTAGCGGGAACACGCACAGATACGCAGTATTTT
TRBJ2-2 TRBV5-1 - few CASSLDGTVNTGELFF TGCGCCAGCAGCTTGGACGGGACGGTGAACACCGGGGAGCTGTTTTTT
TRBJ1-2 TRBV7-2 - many CASSLNRGDGYTF TGTGCCAGCAGCTTGAATAGGGGAGATGGCTACACCTTC
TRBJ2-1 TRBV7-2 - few CASSLRTSPRNEQFF TGTGCCAGCAGCTTAAGAACTAGCCCTAGGAATGAGCAGTTCTTC